A single sample is the source of the 9 T cell receptor beta chains below, sequenced in a study of PD-1 blockade in classical Hodgkin lymphoma. The protocol was immunoSEQ multiplex PCR, while the TCRdb copy is restricted to in-frame clones and leaves out a portion. The sample holds just over 60,000 clones, 70% to 90% seen once. After autologous stem cell transplantation all patients relapsed, and prior brentuximab vedotin exposure differed between cohorts. The sample consisted of peripheral blood mononuclear cells (PBMCs), taken at baseline. The receptors originated from a human donor with classical Hodgkin lymphoma.

The chain recombines TRBV7-6 with TRBJ2-1; a weak D match, TRBD2 (5 bases). Trimming removed 0 bases at V and 14 bases at J, with 14 bases between. Germline assignment: CDR1 SGHVS and CDR2 FNYEAQ. The CDR3 is 13 residues long. In DNA form, the CDR3 reads TGTGCCAGCAGCTTAGCTAGTCTAGCAGTTGAGTTCTTC. It yields the protein CASSLASLAVEFF.

The chain couples TRBV7-9 to TRBJ1-2, with no clear D. This CDR3 is built from 15 residues. Looked up from germline, CDR1 is SEHNR and CDR2 is FQNEAQ (reference sequence). V was clipped by 5 bases and J by 2 bases, with 15 bases between them. The CDR3 loop reads CASSPDTPANYGYTF. The CDR3 nucleotides read TGTGCCAGCAGCCCAGACACCCCGGCAAACTATGGCTACACCTTC.

J is TRBJ2-7 and V is TRBV6-5; TRBD1 aligns across 8 bases. V was pared by 7 bases and J by 3 bases, with 11 bases of the junction left unmatched. Germline values: CDR1 MNHEY, CDR2 SVGAGI. This CDR3 contains 15 residues. CDR3 in amino acids: CASTGFGTGIYEQYF. For the CDR3, the DNA is TGTGCCAGCACCGGGTTCGGGACAGGCATCTACGAGCAGTACTTC.

The chain uses TRBV9 and TRBJ2-7, with D tentatively TRBD1 (5 bases). From germline, CDR1 is SGDLS and CDR2 YYNGEE. CDR3 length: 13 amino acids. Trimming stripped 1 base from V and 2 bases from J, with 7 bases between. This CDR3 is CASSVRGTYEQYF. CDR3 bases: TGTGCCAGCAGCGTAAGGGGAACCTACGAGCAGTACTTC. Full variable domain (missing parts from reference TRBV9 and TRBJ2-7): DSGVTQTPKHLITATGQRVTLRCSPRSGDLSVYWYQQSLDQGLQFLIQYYNGEERAKGNILERFSAQQFPDLHSELNLSSLELGDSALYFCASSVRGTYEQYFGPGTRLTVT.

This clone occurred a few times. V and J are TRBV7-6 and TRBJ2-2; 11 bases are shared with TRBD2. Trimming took 5 bases from V and 2 from J; bases not matched to a gene: 7. This CDR3 spans 17 amino acids. Germline CDR1 reads SGHVS; CDR2 reads FNYEAQ. Here the CDR3 reads CASSQGLAEINTGELFF. DNA of the CDR3: TGTGCCAGCAGCCAGGGACTAGCGGAGATAAACACCGGGGAGCTGTTTTTT.

This rearrangement joins TRBV6-6 to TRBJ1-1; D not certain. Trimming cost V 7 bases and J 3 bases, with 6 bases left between them. Germline V gene data show CDR1 as MNHNY and CDR2 as SVGAGI (reference sequence). The CDR3 totals 11 residues. The chain's CDR3 is CASKHHTEAFF. The CDR3 DNA reads TGTGCCAGCAAACACCACACTGAAGCTTTCTTT.

The V and J genes are TRBV7-9 and TRBJ1-2; 7 bases map to TRBD1. Germline lookup yields CDR1 SEHNR and CDR2 FQNEAQ (reference sequence). This CDR3 has 14 residues. Trimming took 5 bases from V and 2 from J; bases not matched to a gene: 5. The CDR3 loop reads CASSPDRMNYGYTF. In DNA, the CDR3 is TGTGCCAGCAGCCCGGACAGGATGAACTATGGCTACACCTTC.

The chain employs TRBV7-2 and TRBJ1-6, with D possibly being TRBD1 (5 bases). CDR1 is SGHTA, CDR2 FQGNSA, per germline. CDR3 length: 14 residues. The V and J ends lost 2 bases and 9 bases respectively, with 11 bases between them. This CDR3 reads CASSLRGWSSPLHF. The CDR3, as DNA: TGTGCCAGCAGCTTAAGGGGTTGGAGTTCACCCCTCCACTTT.

V is TRBV14 and J is TRBJ2-7; D might be TRBD2 (6 bases). V was clipped by 6 bases and J by 3 bases, with 12 bases between them. CDR1 SGHDN and CDR2 FVKESK come from the germline V gene. The CDR3 covers 13 residues. The CDR3 nucleotides are TGTGCCAGCAGTCAATTAGCGGACTACGAGCAGTACTTC. This encodes CASSQLADYEQYF.